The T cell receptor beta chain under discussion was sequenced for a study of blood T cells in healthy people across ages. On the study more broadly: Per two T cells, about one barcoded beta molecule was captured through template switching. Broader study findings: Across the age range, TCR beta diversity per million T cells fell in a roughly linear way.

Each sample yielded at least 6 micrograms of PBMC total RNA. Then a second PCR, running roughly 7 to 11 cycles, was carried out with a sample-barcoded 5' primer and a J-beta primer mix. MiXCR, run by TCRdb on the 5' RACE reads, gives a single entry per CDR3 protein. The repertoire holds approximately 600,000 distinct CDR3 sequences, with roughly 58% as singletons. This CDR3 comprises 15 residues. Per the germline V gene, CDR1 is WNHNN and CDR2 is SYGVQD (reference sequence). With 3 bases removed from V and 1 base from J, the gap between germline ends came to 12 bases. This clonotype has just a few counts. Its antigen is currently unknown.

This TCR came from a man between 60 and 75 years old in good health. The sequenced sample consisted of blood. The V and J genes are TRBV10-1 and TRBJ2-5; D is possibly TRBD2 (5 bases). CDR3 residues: CASSDLAEGQETQYF. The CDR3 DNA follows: TGCGCCAGCAGTGATTTAGCCGAGGGCCAAGAGACCCAGTACTTC.